Below, 29 T cell receptor beta chains from the same sample are listed, as sequenced in a study of pediatric ulcerative colitis. Assay: immunoSEQ multiplex PCR; the TCRdb copy retains only in-frame clones and omits some. This sample has about 64,000 clones, with 80% to 90% found just once. Specimen: blood. All receptors come from a boy between 10 and 17 years old with severe ulcerative colitis.

The rearrangement uses TRBV6-4 and TRBJ1-4, with 7 bases identical to TRBD1. Trimming removed 8 bases from V and 4 bases from J; junction bases left unmatched: 4. The CDR3 consists of 13 residues. In germline, CDR1 is MRHNA, CDR2 SNTAGT. The CDR3 sequence is CASPGQLNEKLFF. DNA of the CDR3: TGTGCCAGCCCGGGACAGCTTAATGAAAAACTGTTTTTT.

This chain uses TRBV6-5 with TRBJ1-2, with 10 bases lining up with TRBD1. Germline CDR1 reads MNHEY; CDR2 reads SVGAGI. V was pared by 7 bases and J by 8 bases, with 13 bases of the junction left unmatched. The CDR3 spans 15 residues. The CDR3 is CASNPSRDRGLGYTF. The DNA of the CDR3 is TGTGCCAGCAATCCGTCCCGTGACAGGGGGCTAGGCTACACCTTC.

V gene TRBV6-5 combines with J gene TRBJ1-2; D ambiguous. The ends were cut back, 2 bases at V and 6 bases at J, with 13 bases in the middle. The CDR3 extends over 14 amino acids. Per germline, CDR1 MNHEY and CDR2 SVGAGI. The CDR3 DNA reads TGTGCCAGCAGTTACCACGACGGGATGGATGGCTACACCTTC. Translation gives CASSYHDGMDGYTF.

In regard to this clone: One end of the junction does not line up with germline, which may come from a read error. This chain uses TRBV10-3 with TRBJ1-2; D is possibly TRBD1 (5 bases). Germline V gene sequence: CDR1 ENHRY, CDR2 SYGVKD. The length of the CDR3 is 18 residues. This chain's CDR3 is CAISQSTAGTYEGDGYTF. DNA for the CDR3: TGTGCCATCAGTCAGTCAACGGCCGGGACTTACGAAGGGGATGGCTACACCTTC.

V is TRBV6-6 and J is TRBJ2-7, with 12 positions matching TRBD2. The germline V gene has CDR1 MNHNY and CDR2 SVGAGI (reference sequence). Unmatched junction bases numbered 5, after V lost 7 bases and J lost 1 base. This CDR3 is built from 15 residues. CDR3 protein: CASTLLAGGSYEQYF. Written as DNA, the CDR3 is TGTGCCAGCACCCTACTAGCGGGAGGTTCCTACGAGCAGTACTTC.

J is TRBJ1-2 and V is TRBV6-6; D call uncertain. The CDR3 sequence is 14 residues long. Germline CDR1 MNHNY, CDR2 SVGAGI (reference sequence). V was shortened by 2 bases and J by 7 bases, with 14 bases between the two germline ends. The CDR3 nucleotides are TGTGCCAGCAGTTACGCGGAACTCGAGGGTGGCTACACCTTC. It codes for CASSYAELEGGYTF.

The chain combines TRBV10-1 with TRBJ1-3; D is uncertain. Trimming shortened V by 4 bases and J by 0 bases, and 7 bases separated the two germline ends. There are 14 residues in the CDR3. Germline-derived CDR1 and CDR2 are WNHNN and SYGVQD (reference sequence). For the CDR3, the DNA is TGCGCCAGCAGTGGCGGAGGCTCTGGAAACACCATATATTTT. Translation: CASSGGGSGNTIYF.

This clone appeared once. The chain couples TRBV29-1 to TRBJ1-1; D is perhaps TRBD1 (5 bases). The CDR3 consists of 11 residues. Germline V gives CDR1 SQVTM, CDR2 ANQGSEA. V was shortened by 7 bases and J by 2 bases, with 8 bases between the two germline ends. The CDR3 nucleotides are TGCAGCGCCGACAGTAACACTGAAGCTTTCTTT. Translating gives CSADSNTEAFF.

The chain couples TRBV18 to TRBJ2-7; D remains ambiguous. The CDR3 is 13 amino acids. Trimming left V 3 bases short and J 3 bases short, with 9 bases between. Germline CDR1 and CDR2: KGHSH and LQKENI. CDR3 DNA: TGTGCCAGCTCACCGAACACAGACTACGAGCAGTACTTC. It specifies CASSPNTDYEQYF.

The rearrangement links TRBV7-8 to TRBJ2-7; 9 bases are a match to TRBD2. Germline V CDR1 and CDR2: SGHVS, FQNEAQ. V was clipped by 5 bases and J by 5 bases; unmatched bases: 13. The length of the CDR3 is 16 residues. The CDR3 bases are TGTGCCAGCAGCCGTAGTGCCGGCGGGAGGGCCGACGAGCAGTACTTC. Protein sequence: CASSRSAGGRADEQYF.

The V call is TRBV6-1, the J call TRBJ1-5; D remains ambiguous. This CDR3 is 15 amino acids long. Trimming removed 7 bases at V and 0 bases at J, with 13 bases between. The germline V gene has CDR1 MNHNS and CDR2 SASEGT. The CDR3 here is CASNPGTYSNQPQHF. DNA of the CDR3: TGTGCCAGCAACCCGGGAACCTATAGCAATCAGCCCCAGCATTTT.

This clone was seen only once. This chain links TRBV6-1 with TRBJ2-1; TRBD2 is a possible D gene (6 bases). Germline V gene sequence: CDR1 MNHNS, CDR2 SASEGT. Trimming removed 4 bases from V and 10 bases from J, with 17 bases in between. This CDR3 spans 14 amino acids. The CDR3 DNA follows: TGTGCCAGCAGTGTGCAATTCGGGAGCTTCGAGCAGTTCTTC. This sequence encodes CASSVQFGSFEQFF.

The gene calls are TRBV29-1 and TRBJ1-4; TRBD1 might be the D (6 bases). V was clipped by 7 bases and J by 13 bases, with 25 bases between them. The CDR3 spans 14 residues. Germline V lookup: CDR1 SQVTM, CDR2 ANQGSEA. The CDR3 DNA reads as TGCAGCGCCCTACTGCTCAGGGGTTCCGCGAGACTGTTTTTT. This sequence encodes CSALLLRGSARLFF.

V gene TRBV27 combines with J gene TRBJ1-2, with TRBD1 as a possible D gene (6 bases). Germline CDR1 and CDR2: MNHEY and SMNVEV (reference sequence). The CDR3 sequence is 15 residues long. Trimming took 5 bases from V and 4 from J, leaving 17 bases between them. The CDR3 nucleotides read TGTGCCAGCAGTCCGGTAATACGAGGGGGCTATGGCTACACCTTC. Amino acid sequence: CASSPVIRGGYGYTF.

CDR3 loop: CASSSIQGPWEQYF. CDR3 DNA: TGTGCCAGCAGCAGTATACAGGGACCGTGGGAGCAGTACTTC. The chain links TRBV27 to TRBJ2-7, with a tentative D call TRBD1 (6 bases). The germline gives CDR1 MNHEY, CDR2 SMNVEV (reference sequence). The CDR3 spans 14 residues. V was pared by 6 bases and J by 7 bases, with 19 bases between.

The chain joins TRBV7-9 to TRBJ2-3, with 10 positions matching TRBD2. The ends lost 1 base at V and 0 bases at J; junction bases unmatched: 7. The germline gives CDR1 SEHNR, CDR2 FQNEAQ (reference sequence). This CDR3 comprises 18 residues. CDR3: CASSLGSSGRTSTDTQYF. Here the CDR3 DNA reads TGTGCCAGCAGCTTAGGTTCTAGCGGGAGAACTAGCACAGATACGCAGTATTTT.

The table lists this clone with a count of one. The chain combines TRBV6-1 with TRBJ2-7; 9 positions agree with TRBD1. Germline V gene sequence: CDR1 MNHNS, CDR2 SASEGT. The CDR3 covers 15 residues. The junction had 10 bases not matched to a gene; V was cut back by 7 bases and J by 3 bases. The CDR3 sequence: CASKTDRGNFYEQYF. CDR3 in DNA: TGTGCCAGCAAGACCGACAGGGGGAATTTCTACGAGCAGTACTTC.

The gene calls are TRBV2 and TRBJ1-1, with D uncertain. Trimming took 10 bases from V and 0 from J, leaving 6 bases between them. The germline CDR1 and CDR2 sequences are SNHLY and FYNNEI. This CDR3 region has 11 residues. The CDR3 spells CANGLNTEAFF. The DNA of the CDR3 is TGTGCCAACGGACTGAACACTGAAGCTTTCTTT.

V and J are TRBV19 and TRBJ2-7, with TRBD2 matching over 10 bases. Trimming cost V 3 bases and J 4 bases; bases outside gene matches: 12. CDR1 and CDR2 (germline): LNHDA, SQIVND (reference sequence). The CDR3 is made up of 17 amino acids. CDR3 sequence: CASSMLLAGPLQYEQYF. Written as DNA, the CDR3 is TGTGCCAGTAGTATGCTACTAGCGGGACCTCTTCAATACGAGCAGTACTTC.

The chain is built from TRBV27 and TRBJ2-7; 8 nucleotides align to TRBD2. The CDR3 covers 15 residues. V gave up 9 bases and J gave up 2 bases; unmatched junction bases: 12. Germline V gene lookup returns CDR1 MNHEY and CDR2 SMNVEV (reference sequence). This CDR3 reads CASLRSGLGAYEQYF. The CDR3 coding sequence is TGTGCCAGTCTCCGGTCGGGACTAGGGGCCTACGAGCAGTACTTC.

The chain uses TRBV4-1 and TRBJ1-4, with 8 bases fitting TRBD1. Germline CDR1 and CDR2: MGHRA and YSYEKL. Unmatched junction bases numbered 8, after V lost 2 bases and J lost 3 bases. The CDR3 extends over 17 amino acids. The CDR3 here is CASSQPIDRGANEKLFF. CDR3 bases: TGCGCCAGCAGCCAACCCATCGACAGGGGCGCTAATGAAAAACTGTTTTTT.

The chain links TRBV9 to TRBJ2-5, with D unclear. Germline-derived CDR1 and CDR2 are SGDLS and YYNGEE. The CDR3 length is 14 residues. V dropped 1 base and J dropped 3 bases, with 10 bases sitting between them. The CDR3 DNA is TGTGCCAGCAGCGTATTTGGCTTCGAAGAGACCCAGTACTTC. Residues: CASSVFGFEETQYF.

The CDR3 DNA is TGTGCCAGCAGTTCACCAATGGGCGCCTACGAGCAGTACTTC. It encodes CASSSPMGAYEQYF. The chain uses TRBV6-5 and TRBJ2-7; D remains ambiguous. This CDR3 has 14 amino acids. Germline assignment: CDR1 MNHEY and CDR2 SVGAGI. V lost 4 bases and J lost 2, with 12 bases in between.

This clone was seen only once. The rearrangement uses TRBV19 and TRBJ2-3, with D possibly TRBD2 on 6 matching bases. V gave up 0 bases and J gave up 4 bases, with 17 bases separating them. The V gene's germline CDR1 is LNHDA and CDR2 SQIVND (reference sequence). This CDR3 has 17 residues. CDR3 loop: CASSIDRERAGPDTQYF. The CDR3 nucleotides read TGTGCCAGTAGTATAGATCGGGAGCGGGCAGGGCCAGATACGCAGTATTTT. Using reference TRBV19 and TRBJ2-3 for the parts outside the CDR3, the full variable domain is DGGITQSPKYLFRKEGQNVTLSCEQNLNHDAMYWYRQDPGQGLRLIYYSQIVNDFQKGDIAEGYSVSREKKESFPLTVTSAQKNPTAFYLCASSIDRERAGPDTQYFGPGTRLTVL.

The chain joins TRBV5-4 to TRBJ2-5, with TRBD2 identical over 15 bases. J lost 1 base, V lost 3 bases, and 7 bases had no gene match. In germline, CDR1 is SGHNT, CDR2 YYREEE (reference sequence). The length of the CDR3 is 18 residues. The CDR3 DNA reads TGTGCCAGCAGCTCCCCGGGGACTAGCGGGAGGCTCCAAGAGACCCAGTACTTC. Amino acids: CASSSPGTSGRLQETQYF.

The chain uses TRBV5-1 and TRBJ2-1; D unclear. Trimming took 3 bases from V and 0 from J, leaving 7 bases between them. Germline loops: CDR1 SGHRS, CDR2 YFSETQ. The CDR3 spans 14 residues. The CDR3 bases are TGCGCCAGCAGCTCCCCGCCCTCCTACAATGAGCAGTTCTTC. As protein: CASSSPPSYNEQFF. Full variable domain (rest looked up from reference TRBV5-1 and TRBJ2-1): KAGVTQTPRYLIKTRGQQVTLSCSPISGHRSVSWYQQTPGQGLQFLFEYFSETQRNKGNFPGRFSGRQFSNSRSEMNVSTLELGDSALYLCASSSPPSYNEQFFGPGTRLTVL.

The CDR3 DNA sequence: TGTGCCAGTAGTATGCAGGGGTTTAACTATGGCTACACCTTC. Translating it yields CASSMQGFNYGYTF. The chain recombines TRBV19 with TRBJ1-2; the D gene is possibly TRBD1 (6 bases). The CDR3 spans 14 residues. Germline CDR1 reads LNHDA; CDR2 reads SQIVND (reference sequence). V lost 3 bases and J 1 base, leaving 9 bases between the germline ends.

This chain connects TRBV19 to TRBJ2-1, with 10 bases matching TRBD2. From germline, CDR1 is LNHDA and CDR2 SQIVND (reference sequence). Trimming at V came to 4 bases and at J to 2 bases, leaving 2 bases not matched to a gene. CDR3 length: 15 residues. CDR3 residues: CASSTSGSPYNEQFF. CDR3 in DNA: TGTGCCAGTAGTACTAGCGGGAGCCCCTACAATGAGCAGTTCTTC.

The rearrangement joins TRBV19 to TRBJ2-5; D is ambiguous. V lost 7 bases to trimming and J lost 4 bases, with 13 bases between them. Germline CDR1 reads LNHDA; CDR2 reads SQIVND (reference sequence). The CDR3 is 13 residues long. The CDR3: CASNGEPGETQYF. CDR3 DNA sequence: TGTGCCAGTAATGGCGAACCCGGAGAGACCCAGTACTTC. The whole variable domain, filled in from reference TRBV19 and TRBJ2-5, reads DGGITQSPKYLFRKEGQNVTLSCEQNLNHDAMYWYRQDPGQGLRLIYYSQIVNDFQKGDIAEGYSVSREKKESFPLTVTSAQKNPTAFYLCASNGEPGETQYFGPGTRLLVL.